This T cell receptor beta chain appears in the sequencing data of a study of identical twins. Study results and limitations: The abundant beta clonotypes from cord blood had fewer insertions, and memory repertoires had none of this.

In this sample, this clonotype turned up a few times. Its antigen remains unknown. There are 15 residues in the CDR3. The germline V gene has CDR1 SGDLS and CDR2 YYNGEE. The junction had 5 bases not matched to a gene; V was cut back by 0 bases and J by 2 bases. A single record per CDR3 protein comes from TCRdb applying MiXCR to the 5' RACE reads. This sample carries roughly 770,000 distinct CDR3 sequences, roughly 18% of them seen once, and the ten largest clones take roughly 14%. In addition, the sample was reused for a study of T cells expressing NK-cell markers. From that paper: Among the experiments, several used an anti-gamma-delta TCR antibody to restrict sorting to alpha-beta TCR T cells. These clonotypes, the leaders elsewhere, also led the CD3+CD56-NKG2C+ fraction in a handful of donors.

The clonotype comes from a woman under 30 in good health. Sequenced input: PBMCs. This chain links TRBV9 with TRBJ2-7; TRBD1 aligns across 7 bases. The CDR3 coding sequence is TGTGCCAGCAGCGTAGCCCAGGGGGTCGCCTACGAGCAGTACTTC. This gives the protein CASSVAQGVAYEQYF. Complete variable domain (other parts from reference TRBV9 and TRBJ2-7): DSGVTQTPKHLITATGQRVTLRCSPRSGDLSVYWYQQSLDQGLQFLIQYYNGEERAKGNILERFSAQQFPDLHSELNLSSLELGDSALYFCASSVAQGVAYEQYFGPGTRLTVT.